The clone carrying this T cell receptor beta chain was detected only once. The antigen remains unidentified. Among ophthalmopathy patients, the Clinical Activity Score reached at least 3, the NOSPECS grade reached at least 4, and duration remained under 3 months. The sample belongs to a study of T cells in Graves' hyperthyroidism and ophthalmopathy. Template material for amplifying TCR beta CDR3 regions consisted of RNA transcripts. First-round RT-PCR of the TCR CDR3 relied on the HTBI primer set. TCRdb re-derived calls from the multiplex PCR reads in MiXCR, one entry per CDR3 protein. The table lists fewer than 650,000 distinct CDR3 sequences, about 14% of them singletons. Notes on the study in general: The model identified upcoming ophthalmopathy a median about six months ahead of onset.

The CDR3 is made up of 12 amino acids. Trimming left V 2 bases short and J 6 bases short, with 9 bases between. Looked up from germline, CDR1 is SGHDT and CDR2 is YYEEEE. The rearrangement joins TRBV5-6 to TRBJ2-7; D ambiguous. This TCR was recovered from a woman aged 40-49 years with Graves' ophthalmopathy. What was sequenced was blood. CDR3 bases: TGTGCCAGCAGCTTAAGTCCGGGCGAGCAGTACTTC. Amino acid sequence: CASSLSPGEQYF.